These 14 T cell receptor beta chains originate from one sample sequenced in a study of blood T cell repertoires in COVID-19. Profiled with immunoSEQ multiplex PCR; TCRdb holds only in-frame clones, not every one. The data contain fewer than 80,000 clones, 86% of them singletons. Source material: peripheral blood. The receptors come from a man in his thirties or forties with acute or convalescent COVID-19.

The rearrangement uses TRBV11-3 and TRBJ2-7; D is unresolved. V was cut by 0 bases and J by 2 bases, with 11 bases left in between. The V gene's germline CDR1 is SGHNT and CDR2 YENEEA. The CDR3 loop spans 15 amino acids. Here the CDR3 reads CASSLDFDNAYEQYV. DNA of the CDR3: TGTGCCAGCAGCTTAGATTTCGACAACGCCTACGAGCAGTACGTC.

This chain uses TRBV9 with TRBJ2-3; the match to TRBD2 covers 8 bases. Germline CDR1 reads SGDLS; CDR2 reads YYNGEE. This CDR3 is 17 amino acids long. J lost 4 bases, V lost 0 bases, and 10 bases had no gene match. The CDR3: CASSVAGSGGGADTQYF. In nucleotides, the CDR3 is TGTGCCAGCAGCGTAGCTGGTTCGGGGGGGGGCGCAGATACGCAGTATTTT.

This rearrangement joins TRBV27 to TRBJ2-5; TRBD1 matches 7 bases. The CDR3 loop spans 16 amino acids. Germline trimming cut 6 bases from V and 4 bases from J; bases unmatched to any gene: 14. Germline assignment: CDR1 MNHEY and CDR2 SMNVEV (reference sequence). The CDR3 loop reads CASSPSRTGGRETQYF. In DNA, the CDR3 is TGTGCCAGCAGCCCTTCTCGGACAGGTGGGAGAGAGACCCAGTACTTC.

This chain joins TRBV7-2 and TRBJ2-3; 12 bases map to TRBD1. The germline CDR1 and CDR2 sequences are SGHTA and FQGNSA. V shed 5 bases, J shed 4 bases, and the junction held 13 bases outside the gene matches. The CDR3 consists of 18 residues. This chain's CDR3 is CASSLKPGTGGRADTQYF. The CDR3 nucleotides are TGTGCCAGCAGCCTCAAACCCGGGACAGGGGGCAGGGCAGATACGCAGTATTTT.

This clone has a single count. DNA for the CDR3: TGTGCCAGCAGCAGGGATATAGATACGCAGTATTTT. Protein: CASSRDIDTQYF. The chain joins TRBV7-9 to TRBJ2-3; no clear D gene. CDR1 is SEHNR, CDR2 FQNEAQ, per germline (reference sequence). V was clipped by 5 bases and J by 5 bases, with 8 bases between them. The CDR3 has 12 residues.

The gene calls are TRBV6-2 or TRBV6-3 and TRBJ2-3; TRBD1 might be the D (6 bases). The germline V gene encodes CDR1 MNHEY and CDR2 SVGEGT. Trimming took 2 bases from V and 4 from J, leaving 13 bases between them. The CDR3 is 15 amino acids. The CDR3 spells CASSYVDRIADTQYF. The DNA for the CDR3 is TGTGCCAGCAGTTACGTCGACAGGATAGCAGATACGCAGTATTTT.

This chain links TRBV30 with TRBJ2-7; D call uncertain. The CDR3 is 13 residues long. Germline CDR1 reads GTSNPN; CDR2 reads SVGIG (reference sequence). The CDR3 DNA is TGTGCTGTAGAGGCCACACCGCCCTACGAGCAGTACTTC. It is translated as CAVEATPPYEQYF.

The chain couples TRBV14 to TRBJ2-4; the match to TRBD1 covers 7 bases. Germline CDR1 reads SGHDN; CDR2 reads FVKESK. The length of the CDR3 is 18 residues. V lost 1 base and J lost 3; bases outside the gene matches: 12. The CDR3 nucleotides read TGTGCCAGCAGCCAAGGTTCCACAGGGGCAGGTGGCAAAAACATTCAGTACTTC. Protein sequence: CASSQGSTGAGGKNIQYF.

V gene TRBV29-1 combines with J gene TRBJ1-2; a weak D match, TRBD1 (5 bases). Trimming cost V 4 bases and J 6 bases, with 12 bases left between them. The CDR3 length is 12 residues. The germline CDR1 and CDR2 sequences are SQVTM and ANQGSEA. As DNA, the CDR3 is TGCAGCGTTGCAGGGCAGGACCATGGCTACACCTTC. Its translation: CSVAGQDHGYTF.

The chain links TRBV27 to TRBJ1-5; D is possibly TRBD1 (5 bases). CDR3 length: 13 amino acids. Deletions cut 8 bases from V and 5 bases from J, with 13 bases between. Germline V CDR1 and CDR2: MNHEY, SMNVEV (reference sequence). The CDR3 DNA reads as TGTGCCAGCTCTATGGCAGGGCATCAGCCCCAGCATTTT. Protein: CASSMAGHQPQHF.

The chain joins TRBV25-1 to TRBJ2-5; 11 nucleotides agree with TRBD2. CDR1 is MGHDK, CDR2 SYGVNS, per germline. V shed 4 bases and J 4 bases; nucleotides not matched to a gene: 8. The CDR3 is 16 amino acids. The CDR3 DNA is TGTGCCAGCAGTGCGACTAGCGGGGACCTCTCAGAGACCCAGTACTTC. This encodes CASSATSGDLSETQYF. Full variable domain (remainder filled in from reference TRBV25-1 and TRBJ2-5): EADIYQTPRYLVIGTGKKITLECSQTMGHDKMYWYQQDPGMELHLIHYSYGVNSTEKGDLSSESTVSRIRTEHFPLTLESARPSHTSQYLCASSATSGDLSETQYFGPGTRLLVL.

The chain employs TRBV7-9 and TRBJ1-2; the D is unclear. Trimming took off 3 bases at V and 4 bases at J, with 9 bases between the two ends. Germline V gives CDR1 SEHNR, CDR2 FQNEAQ (reference sequence). The CDR3 runs 13 residues. The CDR3: CASSLGSPYGYTF. The CDR3 nucleotides are TGTGCCAGCAGCTTGGGCAGTCCCTATGGCTACACCTTC.

The CDR3 bases are TGTGCCTGGAGTAAGTCCCTAGGGGTCACTGAAGCTTTCTTT. Its protein product is CAWSKSLGVTEAFF. This chain links TRBV30 with TRBJ1-1; maybe TRBD1 (5 bases). Germline V gene lookup returns CDR1 GTSNPN and CDR2 SVGIG (reference sequence). Trimming removed 2 bases from V and 4 bases from J, with 14 bases in between. The CDR3 has 14 residues.

The V gene is TRBV18, the J gene TRBJ1-1, with 9 bases identical to TRBD1. The CDR3 is 17 amino acids. Germline CDR1 reads KGHSH; CDR2 reads LQKENI. The J segment lost 2 bases and the V segment lost 3 bases, leaving 10 bases of the junction unmatched. CDR3 nucleotides: TGTGCCAGCTCACCTCGTCCCGGGACAGGGCCTAACACTGAAGCTTTCTTT. This translates into CASSPRPGTGPNTEAFF.